The 29 T cell receptor beta chains below come from one sample, sequenced in a study of blood T cell repertoires in COVID-19. Assay used: immunoSEQ multiplex PCR; TCRdb lists only in-frame clones, some missing. The sample has over 200,000 clones; approximately 90% are singletons. Sequenced input: peripheral blood. These receptors were obtained from a man aged 55 to 69 with COVID-19, enrolled during active disease.

The chain joins TRBV15 to TRBJ1-6, with no clear D. Looked up from germline, CDR1 is LNHNV and CDR2 is YYDKDF (reference sequence). Trimming pared 1 base from V and 8 bases from J, leaving 9 bases between. CDR3 length: 14 residues. CDR3 in DNA: TGTGCCACCAGCAGAGGAGGGAGGTATTCACCCCTCCACTTT. Its protein product is CATSRGGRYSPLHF.

This chain connects TRBV4-1 to TRBJ1-4; 11 positions agree with TRBD1. The V gene's germline CDR1 is MGHRA and CDR2 YSYEKL. The CDR3 length is 17 residues. Germline trimming cut 0 bases from V and 7 bases from J; bases unmatched to any gene: 7. CDR3 in DNA: TGCGCCAGCAGCCAAGATACGGACAGGGGGCGAGGTGAAAAACTGTTTTTT. It specifies CASSQDTDRGRGEKLFF.

This sequence joins TRBV5-1 and TRBJ1-5; D is uncertain. CDR1 is SGHRS, CDR2 YFSETQ, per germline. V was trimmed by 4 bases and J by 3 bases, leaving 8 bases between them. The length of the CDR3 is 13 residues. The CDR3 sequence is CASSPDTNQPQHF. The CDR3 region has the DNA TGCGCCAGCAGCCCCGACACCAATCAGCCCCAGCATTTT.

The rearrangement links TRBV7-8 to TRBJ1-6; D unclear. CDR1 is SGHVS and CDR2 is FQNEAQ in the germline V gene. This CDR3 contains 18 residues. The V gene lost 5 bases and the J gene lost 5 bases, with 22 bases spanning the gap. DNA of the CDR3: TGTGCCAGCAGCCCGAAAAGTGAAATTCGGGGTCATAATTCACCCCTCCACTTT. Its translation: CASSPKSEIRGHNSPLHF. The whole variable domain, filled in from reference TRBV7-8 and TRBJ1-6, reads GAGVSQSPRYKVAKRGQDVALRCDPISGHVSLFWYQQALGQGPEFLTYFQNEAQLDKSGLPSDRFFAERPEGSVSTLKIQRTQQEDSAVYLCASSPKSEIRGHNSPLHFGNGTRLTVT.

This clone appeared a single time. The chain recombines TRBV9 with TRBJ2-7, with a weak D call TRBD2 (5 bases). Germline V CDR1 and CDR2: SGDLS, YYNGEE. The V end was cut by 0 bases, the J end by 4 bases, with 5 bases between. The CDR3 loop spans 12 amino acids. For the CDR3, the DNA is TGTGCCAGCAGCGTAGGGGAGTACGAGCAGTACTTC. Translating gives CASSVGEYEQYF.

V gene TRBV5-6 combines with J gene TRBJ2-6; D possibly corresponds to TRBD1 (6 bases). Germline CDR1 SGHDT, CDR2 YYEEEE. V dropped 6 bases and J dropped 4 bases, with 23 bases sitting between them. The CDR3 totals 18 residues. In nucleotides, the CDR3 is TGTGCCAGCAACCTGCAGGGGATAGTGGGGAACGGGGCCAACGTCCTGACTTTC. Its translation is CASNLQGIVGNGANVLTF.

The chain combines TRBV4-2 with TRBJ2-2; possible D gene TRBD2, 6 bases. CDR3 length: 17 residues. CDR1 is LGHNA and CDR2 is YNFKEQ in the germline V gene. Trimming left V 0 bases short and J 3 bases short, with 14 bases between. CDR3 bases: TGTGCCAGCAGCCAAGATCCAGGCGGGACTCACACCGGGGAGCTGTTTTTT. Translating it yields CASSQDPGGTHTGELFF.

The rearrangement joins TRBV5-1 to TRBJ2-3, with 10 nucleotides matching TRBD2. This CDR3 is built from 14 residues. Germline CDR1 reads SGHRS; CDR2 reads YFSETQ. V shed 4 bases and J 5 bases; nucleotides not matched to a gene: 4. The CDR3 here is CASSIGTSEDTQYF. In nucleotides, the CDR3 is TGCGCCAGCAGCATCGGGACTAGCGAAGATACGCAGTATTTT.

The J gene is TRBJ2-7, the V gene TRBV7-9, with 8 bases fitting TRBD2. With 10 bases clipped from V and 11 bases from J, the junction kept 13 bases outside the gene matches. This CDR3 contains 12 residues. Germline values: CDR1 SEHNR, CDR2 FQNEAQ (reference sequence). CDR3 sequence (DNA): TGTGCCACCCGGGAGGGGGGGGAAATGGAGTACTTC. It encodes CATREGGEMEYF.

J is TRBJ2-3 and V is TRBV28; a weak D match, TRBD2 (5 bases). CDR1 is MDHEN, CDR2 SYDVKM, per germline. CDR3 length: 13 residues. The V and J ends lost 7 bases and 0 bases respectively, with 8 bases between them. The CDR3 protein is CASTRTSTDTQYF. The CDR3, as DNA: TGTGCCAGCACCCGGACTAGCACAGATACGCAGTATTTT.

The chain is built from TRBV15 and TRBJ2-7; 7 nucleotides line up with TRBD2. V lost 3 bases, J lost 0 bases, and 11 bases stayed unmatched. The germline CDR1 and CDR2 sequences are LNHNV and YYDKDF (reference sequence). This CDR3 spans 17 amino acids. The CDR3 sequence: CATSSFGEGLSSYEQYF. Here the CDR3 DNA reads TGTGCCACCAGCAGTTTTGGGGAGGGATTAAGCTCCTACGAGCAGTACTTC.

The rearrangement links TRBV21-1 to TRBJ2-2; the table's TRBD1 call for D was not verified on the DNA. TRBV21-1 is designated a pseudogene. CDR3 length: 20 amino acids. The CDR3 region has the DNA TGTGCCAGCAGCAAAAAACAACACCCGTTAGGGGCGGTGAACACCGGGGAGCTGTTTTTT. Its translation: CASSKKQHPLGAVNTGELFF.

V gene TRBV3-1 (or the pseudogene TRBV3-2) combines with J gene TRBJ2-3, with a possible D match to TRBD2 (7 bases). This CDR3 region has 12 residues. V was clipped by 3 bases and J by 8 bases, with 9 bases between them. The germline V gene encodes CDR1 LGHDT and CDR2 YNNKEL (reference sequence). CDR3 loop: CASSQRGGTQYF. Here the CDR3 DNA reads TGTGCCAGCAGCCAGAGGGGGGGTACGCAGTATTTT.

Turning to this clone: The conserved phenylalanine or tryptophan is not found at the CDR3 terminus, so this likely reflects a read error. This chain links TRBV12-3 or TRBV12-4 with TRBJ2-7; TRBD1 matches 7 bases. Losses at the gene ends were 6 bases for V and 0 bases for J; bases not matched to a gene: 2. CDR3 size: 13 residues. For the CDR3, the DNA is TGTGCCAGCAGCCGGGACAGCTCCTACGAGCAGTACCTC. Amino acids: CASSRDSSYEQYL.

This rearrangement joins TRBV29-1 to TRBJ1-2; D is possibly TRBD1 (5 bases). Germline CDR1 and CDR2: SQVTM and ANQGSEA. The CDR3 loop spans 15 amino acids. Trimming cost V 0 bases and J 8 bases, with 19 bases left between them. The CDR3 sequence is CSVEEMAGKTYGYTF. CDR3 in DNA: TGCAGCGTTGAAGAAATGGCAGGGAAAACTTACGGCTACACCTTC.

J is TRBJ2-5 and V is TRBV11-2; TRBD1 agrees at 7 bases. The length of the CDR3 is 14 residues. Germline V gives CDR1 SGHAT, CDR2 FQNNGV. Trimming at V came to 2 bases and at J to 3 bases, leaving 3 bases not matched to a gene. CDR3 loop: CASSLPQGKETQYF. The CDR3, as DNA: TGTGCCAGCAGCTTACCACAGGGGAAAGAGACCCAGTACTTC.

As regards this clone: The identical CDR3 is also encoded by other nucleotide sequences in the sample. This chain links TRBV29-1 with TRBJ2-3, with D possibly matching TRBD1 (6 bases). The V gene lost 4 bases and the J gene lost 1 base, with 6 bases spanning the gap. The CDR3 covers 12 residues. In germline, CDR1 is SQVTM, CDR2 ANQGSEA. The CDR3 nucleotides read TGCAGCGTTGGACAGGGCACAGATACGCAGTATTTT. Its protein product is CSVGQGTDTQYF.

The table lists this clone with a count of one. The chain uses TRBV10-2 and TRBJ2-7, with unresolved D. The CDR3 sequence is 13 residues long. Germline V gene lookup returns CDR1 WSHSY and CDR2 SAAADI. The V end was cut by 4 bases, the J end by 2 bases, with 9 bases between. CDR3 sequence reads: CASSVPPPYEQYF. The CDR3 bases are TGCGCCAGCAGTGTTCCCCCTCCCTACGAGCAGTACTTC.

J is TRBJ2-7 and V is TRBV7-2; D is perhaps TRBD1 (7 bases). This CDR3 contains 14 residues. CDR1 is SGHTA, CDR2 FQGNSA, per germline. V gave up 4 bases and J gave up 6 bases, with 16 bases separating them. The CDR3 protein is CASSSSPGGGEQYF. For the CDR3, the DNA is TGTGCCAGCAGCTCCAGCCCAGGGGGAGGCGAGCAGTACTTC. The variable domain in full, with the rest retrieved from reference TRBV7-2 and TRBJ2-7, is GAGVSQSPSNKVTEKGKDVELRCDPISGHTALYWYRQSLGQGLEFLIYFQGNSAPDKSGLPSDRFSAERTGGSVSTLTIQRTQQEDSAVYLCASSSSPGGGEQYFGPGTRLTVT.

The V call is TRBV21-1, the J call TRBJ2-2; the listed D gene, TRBD1, was not tested against the DNA. TRBV21-1 is tagged as a pseudogene. The CDR3 loop spans 19 amino acids. The DNA of the CDR3 is TGTGCCAGCAGCAAAGTGGTGAGGGGGCCTCCCTTACACACCGGGGAGCTGTTTTTT. The encoded protein is CASSKVVRGPPLHTGELFF.

This CDR3 is CASTTNRKQYF. The CDR3, as DNA: TGTGCCAGTACCACCAACAGGAAGCAGTACTTC. V gene TRBV28 combines with J gene TRBJ2-7; D is possibly TRBD1 (5 bases). Germline V CDR1 and CDR2: MDHEN, SYDVKM. Between the trimmed V and J ends, which lost 9 bases and 8 bases, there was a span of 14 bases. The CDR3 runs to 11 residues.

This rearrangement joins TRBV4-3 to TRBJ2-3; 10 nucleotides match TRBD2. V trimming: 4 bases; J trimming: 5 bases; junction bases outside the gene matches: 6. CDR3 size: 15 residues. Germline CDR1 LGHNA, CDR2 YSLEER. Here the CDR3 DNA reads TGCGCCAGCAGCCGCCTAGCGGGAGTTCTAGATACGCAGTATTTT. It yields the protein CASSRLAGVLDTQYF.

The CDR3 DNA reads as TGTGCCAGCAGCTTAGCACAGGGGCCTACTGAAAAACTGTTTTTT. It yields the protein CASSLAQGPTEKLFF. The rearrangement uses TRBV7-9 and TRBJ1-4; TRBD1 matches at 7 bases. The J segment lost 7 bases and the V segment lost 0 bases, leaving 5 bases of the junction unmatched. The CDR3 sequence is 15 residues long. Germline lookup yields CDR1 SEHNR and CDR2 FQNEAQ (reference sequence).

V is TRBV3-1 (or the pseudogene TRBV3-2) and J is TRBJ2-7; D call uncertain. V lost 1 base and J lost 6, with 13 bases in between. The CDR3 contains 14 residues. Germline V lookup: CDR1 LGHDT, CDR2 YNNKEL (reference sequence). CDR3: CASSQGSFDGEQYF. The CDR3 DNA sequence: TGTGCCAGCAGCCAAGGGAGTTTCGACGGCGAGCAGTACTTC.

The rearrangement uses TRBV10-3 and TRBJ2-7; tentatively, D is TRBD2 (7 bases). Trimming took off 8 bases at V and 3 bases at J, with 14 bases between the two ends. The CDR3 runs 13 residues. Germline CDR1 reads ENHRY; CDR2 reads SYGVKD. In nucleotides, the CDR3 is TGTGCCATCGGAGGGGGGGGGATCTACGAGCAGTACTTC. Residues: CAIGGGGIYEQYF.

This chain connects TRBV5-8 to TRBJ1-3, with a weak D call TRBD1 (5 bases). The CDR3 is made up of 17 amino acids. Per the germline V gene, CDR1 is SGHTS and CDR2 is YDEGEE. Trimming left V 4 bases short and J 0 bases short, with 17 bases between. In nucleotides, the CDR3 is TGTGCCAGCAGCCCCGGGAGGGGACCCTTCTCTGGAAACACCATATATTTT. This codes for CASSPGRGPFSGNTIYF.

J is TRBJ2-3 and V is TRBV4-1; a weak D match, TRBD1 (5 bases). The CDR3 extends over 15 amino acids. Germline V gene lookup returns CDR1 MGHRA and CDR2 YSYEKL. V lost 0 bases and J lost 6, with 13 bases in between. The CDR3 sequence: CASSQDRAGWDTQYF. The CDR3 DNA reads as TGCGCCAGCAGCCAAGATAGGGCAGGGTGGGATACGCAGTATTTT.

The chain recombines TRBV27 with TRBJ2-2; no clear D. The V gene's germline CDR1 is MNHEY and CDR2 SMNVEV (reference sequence). The CDR3 totals 14 residues. V was shortened by 6 bases and J by 4 bases, with 12 bases between the two germline ends. CDR3 residues: CASRPRGFTGELFF. The CDR3 DNA follows: TGTGCCAGCAGACCTAGAGGCTTCACCGGGGAGCTGTTTTTT.

V is TRBV19 and J is TRBJ2-2; a possible D gene is TRBD2 (6 bases). Germline V gene lookup returns CDR1 LNHDA and CDR2 SQIVND (reference sequence). V lost 3 bases and J 7 bases, leaving 12 bases between the germline ends. There are 14 residues in the CDR3. CDR3 bases: TGTGCCAGTAGTATTCGGGAGAGGGTCGGGGAGCTGTTTTTT. This encodes CASSIRERVGELFF.